The T cell receptor beta chain described here comes from a study of T cells in Graves' hyperthyroidism and ophthalmopathy. Whole-study context: The initial diagnosis was the point when peripheral blood was collected, ahead of any treatment. Study conclusions and caveats: Model predictions of ophthalmopathy came a median approximately 6 months before onset.

TCR beta CDR3 regions were amplified from RNA transcripts. HTBI primers were the set used in a first-round RT-PCR of the TCR CDR3. TCRdb called the multiplex PCR reads again in MiXCR, with one record for every CDR3 protein. Of about 400,000 distinct CDR3 sequences listed, just under 15% are singletons. V was pared by 1 base and J by 9 bases, with 9 bases of the junction left unmatched. The CDR3 has 14 amino acids. Germline CDR1 is PRHDT and CDR2 is FYEKMQ (reference sequence). This clonotype showed up many times. What it binds is not known. The sequencing sample was made of blood. The TCR was taken from a woman aged 25-40 years with Graves' hyperthyroidism. The chain has TRBV13 and TRBJ2-7; the match to TRBD2 covers 7 bases. The CDR3: CASSLEEGGPGQYF. Written as DNA, the CDR3 is TGTGCCAGCAGCTTAGAAGAGGGAGGGCCGGGGCAGTACTTC.